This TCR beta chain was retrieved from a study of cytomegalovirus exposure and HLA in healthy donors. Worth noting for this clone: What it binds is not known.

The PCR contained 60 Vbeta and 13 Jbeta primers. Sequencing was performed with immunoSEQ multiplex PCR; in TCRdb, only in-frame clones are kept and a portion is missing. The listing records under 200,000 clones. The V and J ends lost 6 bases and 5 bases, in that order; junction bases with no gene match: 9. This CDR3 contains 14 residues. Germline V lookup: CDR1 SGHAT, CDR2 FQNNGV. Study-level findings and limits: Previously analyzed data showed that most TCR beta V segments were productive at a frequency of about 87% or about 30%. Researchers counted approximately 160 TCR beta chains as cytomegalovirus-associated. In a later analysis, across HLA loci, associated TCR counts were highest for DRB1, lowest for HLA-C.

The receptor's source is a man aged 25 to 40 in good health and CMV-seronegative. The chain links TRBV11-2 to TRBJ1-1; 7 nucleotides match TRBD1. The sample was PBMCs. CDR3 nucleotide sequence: TGTGCCAGCAGGGAGGGACAGACAAGGACTGAAGCTTTCTTT. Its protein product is CASREGQTRTEAFF.